A single sample is the source of the 26 T cell receptor beta chains below, sequenced in a study of T cells in Graves' hyperthyroidism and ophthalmopathy. From RNA transcripts, TCR beta CDR3 regions were amplified. Researchers ran a first-round RT-PCR on the TCR CDR3 using the HTBI primer set. TCRdb re-called the multiplex PCR reads through MiXCR, storing one row per CDR3 protein. The repertoire holds 250,000 to 300,000 distinct CDR3 sequences, with roughly 15% as singletons. The sequencing sample was made of blood. The receptors come from a woman in her twenties or thirties with Graves' hyperthyroidism that later progressed to Graves' ophthalmopathy.

This clonotype was seen many times. The CDR3 nucleotides read TGTGCCAGCAGTCTCGACAGGGGTCTCGAGCAGTACTTC. Encoded protein: CASSLDRGLEQYF. The chain uses TRBV12-3 or TRBV12-4 and TRBJ2-7; 8 bases agree with TRBD1. V shed 5 bases, J shed 6 bases, and the junction held 6 bases outside the gene matches. The CDR3 has 13 residues.

This clonotype has more than one count but fewer than ten. V usage is TRBV15 and J usage is TRBJ1-4, with D unresolved. This CDR3 is built from 15 residues. V was clipped by 1 base and J by 7 bases, with 13 bases between them. The germline V gene has CDR1 LNHNV and CDR2 YYDKDF (reference sequence). CDR3 sequence: CATSRVGGGIEKLFF. DNA of the CDR3: TGTGCCACCAGCAGAGTGGGAGGCGGGATTGAAAAACTGTTTTTT.

V and J are TRBV7-9 and TRBJ2-5; 8 bases map to TRBD2. The CDR3 is 18 residues long. Trimming cost V 4 bases and J 5 bases; bases outside gene matches: 18. Germline V gene lookup returns CDR1 SEHNR and CDR2 FQNEAQ (reference sequence). In DNA form, the CDR3 reads TGTGCCAGCAGCTCTCGCCCTAAAAGAGCGGGAGCAAAGGAGACCCAGTACTTC. Translated: CASSSRPKRAGAKETQYF.

This clonotype was picked up many times. V usage is TRBV2 and J usage is TRBJ2-7; a weak D match, TRBD2 (6 bases). Germline CDR1 reads SNHLY; CDR2 reads FYNNEI. Deletions cut 1 base from V and 4 bases from J, with 17 bases between. The CDR3 covers 16 residues. CDR3 coding DNA: TGTGCCAGCAGTGAAGAGGCGGGGAGGAGTGGGTACGAGCAGTACTTC. This translates into CASSEEAGRSGYEQYF.

This clonotype came up many times. The chain is built from TRBV7-2 and TRBJ1-1, with D possibly TRBD1 on 5 matching bases. Germline lookup yields CDR1 SGHTA and CDR2 FQGNSA. The germline V and J ends were trimmed by 5 bases and 4 bases, with 20 bases remaining between them. There are 16 residues in the CDR3. The CDR3 nucleotides are TGTGCCAGCAGCGCGGGAAAAGGGGCGGGGCTCACTGAAGCTTTCTTT. Translating gives CASSAGKGAGLTEAFF.

J is TRBJ2-7 and V is TRBV24-1; a weak D match, TRBD2 (5 bases). The ends were cut back, 8 bases at V and 3 bases at J, with 25 bases in the middle. The CDR3 has 17 amino acids. CDR1 is KGHDR, CDR2 SFDVKD, per germline. The CDR3 coding sequence is TGTGCCACCAACCTAAAAACCCCATCCGGGGAATGCTACGAGCAGTACTTC. The encoded protein is CATNLKTPSGECYEQYF.

The table lists this clonotype with many counts. The chain recombines TRBV29-1 with TRBJ1-1; no definite D call. Deletions cut 4 bases from V and 3 bases from J, with 6 bases between. CDR1 SQVTM and CDR2 ANQGSEA come from the germline V gene. The CDR3 is made up of 11 amino acids. The CDR3 loop reads CSVVPYTEAFF. The DNA of the CDR3 is TGCAGCGTTGTCCCGTACACTGAAGCTTTCTTT.

This sequence joins TRBV28 and TRBJ2-7; TRBD1 matches at 7 bases. CDR1 is MDHEN, CDR2 SYDVKM, per germline. The CDR3 totals 15 residues. J was trimmed by 2 bases and V by 5 bases; bases with no gene match: 9. The CDR3 nucleotides read TGTGCCAGCAGTGAGGGCCGGACAGGAGCCTACGAGCAGTACTTC. Translated, it gives CASSEGRTGAYEQYF. The full variable domain, its missing parts supplied by reference TRBV28 and TRBJ2-7, is DVKVTQSSRYLVKRTGEKVFLECVQDMDHENMFWYRQDPGLGLRLIYFSYDVKMKEKGDIPEGYSVSREKKERFSLILESASTNQTSMYLCASSEGRTGAYEQYFGPGTRLTVT.

This clonotype was counted ten times or more. The gene calls are TRBV7-3 and TRBJ2-5, with 9 positions matching TRBD2. The CDR3 contains 15 residues. Germline CDR1 SGHTA, CDR2 FQGTGA. V was clipped by 6 bases and J by 7 bases; unmatched bases: 12. CDR3 nucleotide sequence: TGTGCCAGCAGTCCCGCAGCGGGAGGTACCGGGACCCAGTACTTC. Protein: CASSPAAGGTGTQYF.

V and J are TRBV11-2 and TRBJ1-2; unclear D gene. V dropped 5 bases and J dropped 6 bases, with 10 bases sitting between them. This CDR3 has 12 amino acids. The germline gives CDR1 SGHAT, CDR2 FQNNGV. The CDR3 DNA sequence: TGTGCCAGCAGCGGGAAGCGAGATGGCTACACCTTC. Protein: CASSGKRDGYTF. The whole variable domain, filled in from reference TRBV11-2 and TRBJ1-2, reads EAGVAQSPRYKIIEKRQSVAFWCNPISGHATLYWYQQILGQGPKLLIQFQNNGVVDDSQLPKDRFSAERLKGVDSTLKIQPAKLEDSAVYLCASSGKRDGYTFGSGTRLTVV.

This clonotype was observed many times. The V call is TRBV7-2, the J call TRBJ1-2; D gene ambiguous. This CDR3 spans 12 amino acids. The V and J ends lost 3 bases and 8 bases respectively, with 10 bases between them. The germline V gene encodes CDR1 SGHTA and CDR2 FQGNSA. CDR3: CASSFSQDGYTF. CDR3 DNA sequence: TGTGCCAGCAGCTTTTCCCAGGACGGCTACACCTTC.

This sequence joins TRBV28 and TRBJ1-5; D ambiguous. Germline CDR1 and CDR2: MDHEN and SYDVKM. The CDR3 sequence is 16 residues long. V lost 6 bases, J lost 5 bases, and 20 bases lay in between. Here the CDR3 reads CASRGSRGWGDQPQHF. DNA for the CDR3: TGTGCCAGCAGGGGATCCCGGGGTTGGGGTGATCAGCCCCAGCATTTT.

This clonotype appeared a few times. This rearrangement joins TRBV24-1 to TRBJ2-1; TRBD2 aligns across 7 bases. This CDR3 comprises 18 residues. Germline-derived CDR1 and CDR2 are KGHDR and SFDVKD. With 5 bases clipped from V and 4 bases from J, the junction kept 16 bases outside the gene matches. CDR3 nucleotides: TGTGCCACCAGTGGGGAGGGTACCTTGACCGACTCTTACAATGAGCAGTTCTTC. Residues: CATSGEGTLTDSYNEQFF.

The chain couples TRBV27 to TRBJ1-2; 8 positions match TRBD1. CDR3 length: 14 amino acids. After removal of 5 bases from V and 5 bases from J, the junction contained 7 bases not matched to a gene. The germline CDR1 and CDR2 sequences are MNHEY and SMNVEV (reference sequence). The CDR3 DNA is TGTGCCAGCAGTGGGGACAGGATGGGGTATGGCTACACCTTC. Its translation is CASSGDRMGYGYTF.

The sample holds many counts of this clonotype. V is TRBV12-3 or TRBV12-4 and J is TRBJ2-3, with TRBD2 matching 8 bases. The junction had 7 bases not matched to a gene; V was cut back by 6 bases and J by 2 bases. This CDR3 spans 15 amino acids. CDR3 loop: CASRLSGVNTDTQYF. Written as DNA, the CDR3 is TGTGCCAGCAGGCTTAGCGGGGTAAACACAGATACGCAGTATTTT.

About this clonotype: It may be a read error: a sequence one base away is much more abundant. The gene calls are TRBV5-4 and TRBJ2-7, with 8 nucleotides matching TRBD1. CDR1 is SGHNT and CDR2 is YYREEE in the germline V gene (reference sequence). The CDR3 is made up of 14 amino acids. The DNA for the CDR3 is TGTGCCGGCAGCTCTACAGGGGGCTCCTACGAGCAGTACTTC. Translating gives CAGSSTGGSYEQYF.

This clonotype was found many times. The chain uses TRBV6-2 or TRBV6-3 and TRBJ2-1; no clear D. Trimming pared 2 bases from V and 8 bases from J, leaving 4 bases between. This CDR3 contains 11 residues. Germline V CDR1 and CDR2: MNHEY, SVGEGT. The chain's CDR3 is CASSYGDEQFF. In DNA, the CDR3 is TGTGCCAGCAGTTACGGGGATGAGCAGTTCTTC.

The rearrangement links TRBV6-2 or TRBV6-3 to TRBJ2-7; 14 positions agree with TRBD2. The J call may be faulty, since TRBJ2-1 better matches the DNA end. Per germline, CDR1 MNHEY and CDR2 SVGEGT. The CDR3 spans 15 residues. CDR3 DNA: TGTGCCAGCAGTGGGACTAGCGGGAGCGGCAATGAGCAGTTCTTC. As protein: CASSGTSGSGNEQFF.

This clonotype has at least ten counts. V gene TRBV15 combines with J gene TRBJ2-7; 9 positions match TRBD1. The CDR3 totals 18 residues. Germline trimming cut 3 bases from V and 4 bases from J; bases unmatched to any gene: 16. Germline values: CDR1 LNHNV, CDR2 YYDKDF (reference sequence). The DNA of the CDR3 is TGTGCCACCAGCAGCGAACCCCCGGGACAGGGACGATTTTACGAGCAGTACTTC. It specifies CATSSEPPGQGRFYEQYF.

This clonotype was recorded many times. V usage is TRBV28 and J usage is TRBJ2-7; no firm D call. The CDR3 has 14 amino acids. Germline V gene data show CDR1 as MDHEN and CDR2 as SYDVKM. Trimming removed 3 bases at V and 5 bases at J, with 14 bases between. The CDR3 region is CASSFPRTSDEQYF. As DNA, the CDR3 is TGTGCCAGCAGTTTCCCTCGCACGTCGGACGAGCAGTACTTC.

This chain links TRBV19 with TRBJ2-1; 10 positions agree with TRBD2. CDR3 size: 16 residues. V lost 1 base to trimming and J lost 0 bases; unmatched junction nucleotides: 0. The germline CDR1 and CDR2 sequences are LNHDA and SQIVND (reference sequence). In DNA form, the CDR3 reads TGTGCCAGTAGTATAGCTAGCGGGAGCTCCTACAATGAGCAGTTCTTC. It is translated as CASSIASGSSYNEQFF.

This clonotype has a count of ten or more. The chain couples TRBV20-1 to TRBJ2-1; 7 bases map to TRBD2. The J segment lost 0 bases and the V segment lost 6 bases, leaving 5 bases of the junction unmatched. CDR3 length: 14 residues. Germline V lookup: CDR1 DFQATT, CDR2 SNEGSKA (reference sequence). CDR3 nucleotides: TGCAGTGCGACCAGCGGGGTCTCCTACAATGAGCAGTTCTTC. Encoded protein: CSATSGVSYNEQFF.

Ten or more counts support this clonotype. One end of the junction varies from germline; a read error may be responsible. The genes are TRBV28 and TRBJ1-1, with TRBD1 matching over 11 bases. The CDR3 consists of 13 residues. Germline V gene sequence: CDR1 MDHEN, CDR2 SYDVKM. The CDR3 bases are TGCGCCAGCAGAGGACAGGGGGCTGGTGAAGCTTTCTTT. Its translation: CASRGQGAGEAFF.

The table lists this clonotype with many counts. The V and J genes are TRBV11-2 and TRBJ2-6; D remains ambiguous. CDR1 and CDR2 from the germline V gene are SGHAT and FQNNGV. Trimming left V 0 bases short and J 1 base short, with 7 bases between. The CDR3 runs 16 residues. Here the CDR3 reads CASSLEAGSGANVLTF. DNA for the CDR3: TGTGCCAGCAGCTTAGAGGCTGGGTCTGGGGCCAACGTCCTGACTTTC.

This clonotype was observed at least ten times. The chain combines TRBV6-2 or TRBV6-3 with TRBJ2-7; D may be TRBD1 or TRBD2 (5 bases each). This CDR3 region has 14 residues. Looked up from germline, CDR1 is MNHEY and CDR2 is SVGEGT. With 3 bases removed from V and 4 bases from J, the gap between germline ends came to 13 bases. The chain's CDR3 is CASSYEGNIYEQYF. The CDR3 nucleotides read TGTGCCAGCAGTTATGAGGGGAACATTTACGAGCAGTACTTC.

As regards this clonotype: A junction boundary mismatches the germline segment, possibly from a read error. The rearrangement links TRBV27 to TRBJ1-5, with 7 bases aligning to TRBD1. CDR1 is MNHEY, CDR2 SMNVEV, per germline (reference sequence). This CDR3 spans 14 amino acids. The CDR3 is CASRRTGAYQPRHF. CDR3 nucleotides: TGTGCCAGCAGGCGGACAGGAGCGTATCAGCCCCGGCATTTT.